This TCR beta chain emerged from a study of cytotoxic CD8 clonotypes in ibrutinib-treated CLL. Points on this clone: No antigen is known for it.

Broader study findings: Public clonotypes, rarely seen, contracted or held steady on treatment.

Profiling relied on immunoSEQ multiplex PCR, and the TCRdb table lists in-frame clones only, not all of them. The sample includes 150,000 or so clones, 70% to 90% of them seen just once. From germline, CDR1 is SEHNR and CDR2 FQNEAQ (reference sequence). The CDR3 is 16 residues long. V lost 0 bases and J lost 4; bases outside the gene matches: 7. The chain has TRBV7-9 and TRBJ1-2; 8 bases are shared with TRBD1. Source: PBMCs, taken after 36 months of ibrutinib treatment. The clonotype comes from a human donor with chronic lymphocytic leukemia. In nucleotides, the CDR3 is TGTGCCAGCAGCTTAGCGGCAGGGGGCGCGTTCTATGGCTACACCTTC. Translation: CASSLAAGGAFYGYTF.